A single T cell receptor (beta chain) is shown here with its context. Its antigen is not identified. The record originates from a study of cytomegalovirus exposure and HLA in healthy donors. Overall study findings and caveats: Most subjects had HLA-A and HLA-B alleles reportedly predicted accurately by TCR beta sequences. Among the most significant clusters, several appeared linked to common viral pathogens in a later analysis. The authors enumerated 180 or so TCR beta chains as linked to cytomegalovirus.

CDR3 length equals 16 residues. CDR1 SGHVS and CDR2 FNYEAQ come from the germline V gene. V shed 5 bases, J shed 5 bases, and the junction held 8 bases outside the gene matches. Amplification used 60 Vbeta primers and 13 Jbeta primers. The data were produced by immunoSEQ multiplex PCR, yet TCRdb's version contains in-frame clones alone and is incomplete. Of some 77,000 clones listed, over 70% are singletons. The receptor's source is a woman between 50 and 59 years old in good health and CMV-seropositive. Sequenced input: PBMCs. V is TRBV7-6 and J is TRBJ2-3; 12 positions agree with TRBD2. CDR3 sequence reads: CASSLLAGGLEDTQYF. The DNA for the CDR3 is TGTGCCAGCAGCCTTCTAGCGGGGGGGTTAGAAGATACGCAGTATTTT.